This TCR beta chain is from a study of control samples from healthy donors and cancer patients. CDR3 length: 12 amino acids. Germline loops: CDR1 MNHEY, CDR2 SVGAGI. V gave up 6 bases and J gave up 3 bases, with 8 bases separating them. The repertoire was sequenced with immunoSEQ multiplex PCR; TCRdb's copy has only in-frame clones and lacks some. There are about 150,000 clones in the sample; about 94% occur only once, and about 5.2% lies in the top ten. This chain joins TRBV6-5 and TRBJ1-1; possibly TRBD1 for D (6 bases). What was sequenced was blood. The origin of this receptor is a man aged 40-49 years in good health. The DNA of the CDR3 is TGTGCCAGCAGATACAGGGACACTGAAGCTTTCTTT. Residues: CASRYRDTEAFF.